Listed here are 7 T cell receptor beta chains from one sample, sequenced in a study of tumor-infiltrating lymphocytes in oesophageal squamous cell carcinoma. Using its own MiXCR run on the PCR reads, TCRdb lists one record per CDR3 protein. This table holds roughly 13,000 distinct CDR3 sequences, 46% found once. The specimen sequenced was blood. All receptors derive from a male donor with esophageal squamous cell carcinoma.

This clonotype was observed a few times. One junction end disagrees with the germline gene, perhaps due to a read error. The chain combines TRBV7-6 with TRBJ2-5, with TRBD2 identical over 16 bases. Germline V lookup: CDR1 SGHVS, CDR2 FNYEAQ. The CDR3 loop spans 15 amino acids. The CDR3 region is CASSWGLAGGETQYF. In nucleotides, the CDR3 is TGTGCTAGCAGCTGGGGACTAGCGGGAGGGGAGACCCAGTACTTC.

This clonotype came up many times. This chain connects TRBV12-3 or TRBV12-4 to TRBJ1-2; D remains unclear. The CDR3 is 12 amino acids. V was pared by 6 bases and J by 2 bases, with 7 bases between. The CDR3 here is CASRVGNYGYTF. Here the CDR3 DNA reads TGTGCCAGCAGGGTGGGAAACTATGGCTACACCTTC.

The chain couples TRBV7-2 to TRBJ2-6, with 7 bases fitting TRBD1. J lost 0 bases, V lost 5 bases, and 7 bases had no gene match. This CDR3 has 17 amino acids. Germline-derived CDR1 and CDR2 are SGHTA and FQGNSA. CDR3 sequence: CASSPQGPSSGANVLTF. The CDR3, as DNA: TGTGCCAGCAGCCCACAGGGGCCGAGCTCTGGGGCCAACGTCCTGACTTTC.

CDR3 sequence: CASRRQGSYNEQFF. The CDR3 DNA reads TGTGCCAGCAGAAGACAGGGATCCTACAATGAGCAGTTCTTC. V and J are TRBV12-3 or TRBV12-4 and TRBJ2-1, with 7 nucleotides matching TRBD1. There are 14 residues in the CDR3. Trimming cost V 6 bases and J 1 base; bases outside gene matches: 3.

The chain has TRBV11-2 and TRBJ2-5; 13 bases line up with TRBD2. The DNA matches TRBJ2-1 better at its end, which makes the J call doubtful. This CDR3 has 18 residues. Germline V gene sequence: CDR1 SGHAT, CDR2 FQNNGV. Here the CDR3 DNA reads TGTGCCAGCAGCCGAATAGGACTAGCGGGAGTTTCCTACAATGAGCAGTTCTTC. Its protein is CASSRIGLAGVSYNEQFF.

The gene calls are TRBV24-1 and TRBJ1-1; possible D gene TRBD1, 5 bases. V lost 4 bases, J lost 4 bases, and 9 bases lay in between. The CDR3 is 13 residues long. Germline CDR1 KGHDR, CDR2 SFDVKD. This CDR3 reads CATSEPGGTEAFF. In DNA form, the CDR3 reads TGTGCCACCAGTGAGCCGGGGGGCACTGAAGCTTTCTTT.

This clonotype was counted a few times. This rearrangement joins TRBV19 to TRBJ2-5, with 11 bases identical to TRBD1. The J call may be faulty, since TRBJ2-7 better matches the DNA end. Per the germline V gene, CDR1 is LNHDA and CDR2 is SQIVND (reference sequence). The CDR3 is 14 residues long. In nucleotides, the CDR3 is TGTGCCAGTAGTACACGGACAGGGGGCGACGAGCAGTACTTC. Translating it yields CASSTRTGGDEQYF.